The 27 T cell receptor beta chains below were found in one sample sequenced in a study of blood T cell repertoires in COVID-19. Sequencing used immunoSEQ multiplex PCR; TCRdb keeps in-frame clones, though not all of them. The data hold fewer than 200,000 clones, with 88% observed a single time. Sample: peripheral blood. The origin of the receptors is a man between 60 and 75 years old with acute or convalescent COVID-19.

This rearrangement joins TRBV10-1 to TRBJ1-5; 8 bases are shared with TRBD1. Looked up from germline, CDR1 is WNHNN and CDR2 is SYGVQD (reference sequence). The CDR3 is 16 amino acids. V was pared by 10 bases and J by 4 bases, with 15 bases of the junction left unmatched. CDR3 region: CATPRDWTGLNQPQHF. The CDR3 DNA follows: TGCGCCACCCCCCGTGACTGGACAGGGCTAAATCAGCCCCAGCATTTT.

The CDR3 nucleotides read TGTGCCAGCAGCTTTAAAGGGACAGGGGCCTACGAGCAGTACTTC. Translating it yields CASSFKGTGAYEQYF. This chain links TRBV7-2 with TRBJ2-7; 10 nucleotides agree with TRBD1. Germline CDR1 SGHTA, CDR2 FQGNSA. With V trimmed by 3 bases and J by 2 bases, 4 bases remained unmatched. The CDR3 has 15 residues.

This clone appeared a single time. This chain joins TRBV12-3 or TRBV12-4 and TRBJ2-3, with D perhaps TRBD1 (6 bases). The CDR3 runs 13 residues. Trimming removed 2 bases at V and 4 bases at J, with 7 bases between. The CDR3 bases are TGTGCCAGCAGTTTACAGGGGTCAGATACGCAGTATTTT. Protein: CASSLQGSDTQYF.

This rearrangement joins TRBV7-9 to TRBJ1-2; D perhaps matches TRBD1 (6 bases). V gave up 5 bases and J gave up 5 bases, with 9 bases separating them. The CDR3 extends over 12 amino acids. CDR1 and CDR2 (germline): SEHNR, FQNEAQ (reference sequence). In DNA, the CDR3 is TGTGCCAGCAGCCCAGGGGATTATGGCTACACCTTC. Its protein is CASSPGDYGYTF.

V and J are TRBV5-1 and TRBJ2-1; a possible D gene is TRBD1 (5 bases). The ends were cut back, 3 bases at V and 5 bases at J, with 12 bases in the middle. CDR1 and CDR2 from the germline V gene are SGHRS and YFSETQ. This CDR3 has 14 residues. Here the CDR3 DNA reads TGCGCCAGCAGCTGGGGCGGAACCGACAATGAGCAGTTCTTC. As protein: CASSWGGTDNEQFF.

This clone was observed a single time. V is TRBV21-1 and J is TRBJ1-5; TRBD1, as called in the table, went unchecked against the DNA. TRBV21-1 is termed a pseudogene. The CDR3 runs 10 residues. CDR3 sequence: CASLQEPQHF. The CDR3 nucleotides read TGTGCCAGCCTCCAGGAGCCCCAGCATTTT.

The rearrangement joins TRBV5-5 to TRBJ1-5, with unresolved D. V lost 4 bases to trimming and J lost 1 base, with 12 bases between them. The CDR3 loop spans 15 amino acids. Germline CDR1 SGHKS, CDR2 YYEKEE (reference sequence). The CDR3 sequence: CASSPLGGSNQPQHF. The CDR3, as DNA: TGTGCCAGCAGCCCCCTAGGAGGGAGCAATCAGCCCCAGCATTTT.

The chain links TRBV3-1 (or the pseudogene TRBV3-2) to TRBJ2-7; 8 nucleotides line up with TRBD2. V lost 1 base to trimming and J lost 1 base; unmatched junction nucleotides: 6. This CDR3 contains 16 residues. Germline V gene lookup returns CDR1 LGHDT and CDR2 YNNKEL (reference sequence). In nucleotides, the CDR3 is TGTGCCAGCAGCCAAGCGGCGGGGGGCCCATCCTACGAGCAGTACGTC. It translates to CASSQAAGGPSYEQYV.

The V and J genes are TRBV5-1 and TRBJ1-2; no reliable D call. Trimming left V 4 bases short and J 3 bases short, with 10 bases between. The germline V gene encodes CDR1 SGHRS and CDR2 YFSETQ. This CDR3 contains 13 residues. CDR3 DNA: TGCGCCAGCAGCGGATTGGAGGACTATGGCTACACCTTC. Translation: CASSGLEDYGYTF. Complete variable domain (other parts from reference TRBV5-1 and TRBJ1-2): KAGVTQTPRYLIKTRGQQVTLSCSPISGHRSVSWYQQTPGQGLQFLFEYFSETQRNKGNFPGRFSGRQFSNSRSEMNVSTLELGDSALYLCASSGLEDYGYTFGSGTRLTVV.

The chain is built from TRBV30 and TRBJ1-2; 7 positions match TRBD1. Germline V gives CDR1 GTSNPN, CDR2 SVGIG (reference sequence). The CDR3 contains 14 residues. V trimming: 3 bases; J trimming: 2 bases; junction bases outside the gene matches: 6. CDR3 region: CAWREGAGNYGYTF. The CDR3 nucleotides are TGTGCCTGGAGAGAGGGGGCGGGGAACTATGGCTACACCTTC.

The V gene is TRBV14, the J gene TRBJ2-3, with 8 bases fitting TRBD1. The length of the CDR3 is 16 residues. Germline CDR1 is SGHDN and CDR2 is FVKESK. The trim removed 3 bases at V and 0 bases at J, leaving 5 bases unmatched. The CDR3 DNA sequence: TGTGCCAGCAGCCAGGTCAGGGGGCCCAGCACAGATACGCAGTATTTT. Translated: CASSQVRGPSTDTQYF.

The chain combines TRBV5-6 with TRBJ1-2; 9 nucleotides line up with TRBD1. The germline V gene encodes CDR1 SGHDT and CDR2 YYEEEE. V was clipped by 3 bases and J by 8 bases; unmatched bases: 5. The CDR3 runs to 13 residues. Written as DNA, the CDR3 is TGTGCCAGCAGCTCCAACAGGGGGCCAGGCTACACCTTC. Amino acid sequence: CASSSNRGPGYTF. The whole variable domain, filled in from reference TRBV5-6 and TRBJ1-2, reads DAGVTQSPTHLIKTRGQQVTLRCSPKSGHDTVSWYQQALGQGPQFIFQYYEEEERQRGNFPDRFSGHQFPNYSSELNVNALLLGDSALYLCASSSNRGPGYTFGSGTRLTVV.

This clone occurred once. Here the CDR3 DNA reads TGTGCCAGCAGTGACGGAGTTCGCTATGGCTACACCTTC. Translation: CASSDGVRYGYTF. The gene calls are TRBV6-1 and TRBJ1-2; D call uncertain. In germline, CDR1 is MNHNS, CDR2 SASEGT. This CDR3 is built from 13 residues. The V gene lost 3 bases and the J gene lost 4 bases, with 9 bases spanning the gap.

The chain is built from TRBV7-9 and TRBJ2-7, with 8 bases matching TRBD1. CDR1 and CDR2 from the germline V gene are SEHNR and FQNEAQ (reference sequence). The CDR3 contains 14 residues. The J segment lost 4 bases and the V segment lost 5 bases, leaving 7 bases of the junction unmatched. The CDR3 DNA reads TGTGCCAGCAGCGCAGGGGGCGCTGGGTACGAGCAGTACGTC. Protein: CASSAGGAGYEQYV.

In this sample, this clone turned up once. The chain uses TRBV7-2 and TRBJ1-3; no definite D call. V shed 5 bases and J shed 0 bases, with 11 bases lying between them. This CDR3 comprises 15 residues. Germline V gives CDR1 SGHTA, CDR2 FQGNSA. The DNA of the CDR3 is TGTGCCAGCAGCACCGATGGCAGCTCTGGAAACACCATATATTTT. Translated: CASSTDGSSGNTIYF.

The gene calls are TRBV6-5 and TRBJ1-2; D is perhaps TRBD1 (5 bases). Trimming removed 7 bases from V and 3 bases from J, with 18 bases in between. Germline CDR1 MNHEY, CDR2 SVGAGI. This CDR3 is 15 amino acids long. The CDR3 region is CASTRSRAADYGYTF. The CDR3 nucleotides are TGTGCCAGCACCCGATCCAGGGCGGCCGACTATGGCTACACCTTC.

The chain has TRBV5-1 and TRBJ2-7; D remains unclear. Germline CDR1 reads SGHRS; CDR2 reads YFSETQ. Trimming took 0 bases from V and 2 from J, leaving 18 bases between them. This CDR3 region has 17 residues. The chain's CDR3 is CASSLEKGGRYPYEQYF. The DNA of the CDR3 is TGCGCCAGCAGCTTGGAAAAAGGTGGGCGTTACCCCTACGAGCAGTACTTC.

This clone was seen only a few times. The CDR3 region is CASSPQGKLYNEQFF. The CDR3 nucleotides read TGTGCCAGCAGCCCCCAGGGGAAGTTATACAATGAGCAGTTCTTC. The chain couples TRBV9 to TRBJ2-1; possibly TRBD1 for D (6 bases). Germline lookup yields CDR1 SGDLS and CDR2 YYNGEE. Between the trimmed V and J ends, which lost 4 bases and 4 bases, there was a span of 15 bases. The CDR3 consists of 15 residues.

The genes are TRBV19 and TRBJ2-7; a possible D gene is TRBD2 (6 bases). Germline V gives CDR1 LNHDA, CDR2 SQIVND (reference sequence). The CDR3 consists of 14 residues. V lost 2 bases and J lost 2, with 10 bases in between. Written as DNA, the CDR3 is TGTGCCAGTAGTATACGCGGGGACCCCTACGAGCAGTACTTC. This translates into CASSIRGDPYEQYF.

For the CDR3, the DNA is TGTGCTAGTGTTCCCTTGGGGGCGGAGAACTATGGCTACACCTTC. It codes for CASVPLGAENYGYTF. The V call is TRBV12-5, the J call TRBJ1-2; perhaps TRBD1 as D (6 bases). This CDR3 contains 15 residues. V gave up 7 bases and J gave up 2 bases, with 17 bases separating them. Germline CDR1 LGHNT, CDR2 FRNRAP.

This rearrangement joins TRBV5-1 to TRBJ1-1; D unclear. Germline V CDR1 and CDR2: SGHRS, YFSETQ. The CDR3 has 14 residues. V lost 0 bases and J lost 1, with 7 bases in between. CDR3 sequence reads: CASSLVAKNTEAFF. Written as DNA, the CDR3 is TGCGCCAGCAGCTTGGTAGCCAAGAACACTGAAGCTTTCTTT.

The chain combines TRBV7-3 with TRBJ1-1, with a weak D call TRBD1 (5 bases). Trimming took off 0 bases at V and 5 bases at J, with 10 bases between the two ends. The CDR3 runs to 14 residues. CDR1 is SGHTA and CDR2 is FQGTGA in the germline V gene. Here the CDR3 DNA reads TGTGCCAGCAGCTTAACGCCCAGGGATACTGAAGCTTTCTTT. Protein product: CASSLTPRDTEAFF.

The rearrangement links TRBV5-5 to TRBJ1-3, with 7 nucleotides matching TRBD1. This CDR3 is 15 amino acids long. V lost 3 bases, J lost 1 base, and 4 bases stayed unmatched. Per germline, CDR1 SGHKS and CDR2 YYEKEE (reference sequence). The CDR3 coding sequence is TGTGCCAGCAGCTCGACAGGGATTTCTGGAAACACCATATATTTT. This codes for CASSSTGISGNTIYF. The full variable domain, completed using reference TRBV5-5 and TRBJ1-3, is DAGVTQSPTHLIKTRGQQVTLRCSPISGHKSVSWYQQVLGQGPQFIFQYYEKEERGRGNFPDRFSARQFPNYSSELNVNALLLGDSALYLCASSSTGISGNTIYFGEGSWLTVV.

The chain recombines TRBV5-5 with TRBJ2-3, with 9 bases identical to TRBD1. V shed 4 bases and J 3 bases; nucleotides not matched to a gene: 9. There are 16 residues in the CDR3. Germline CDR1 reads SGHKS; CDR2 reads YYEKEE (reference sequence). The DNA for the CDR3 is TGTGCCAGCAGCCGGTTCGGGACAGGGATAACAGATACGCAGTATTTT. Amino acid sequence: CASSRFGTGITDTQYF.

This chain connects TRBV12-3 or TRBV12-4 to TRBJ1-2; 7 bases agree with TRBD1. The CDR3 length is 13 residues. The J segment lost 6 bases and the V segment lost 6 bases, leaving 7 bases of the junction unmatched. CDR3 protein: CASRLTGDHGYTF. In DNA form, the CDR3 reads TGTGCCAGCAGGCTCACAGGGGATCATGGCTACACCTTC.

This chain uses TRBV11-3 with TRBJ2-7, with 10 bases that match TRBD1. Germline-derived CDR1 and CDR2 are SGHNT and YENEEA. The CDR3 length is 15 residues. The trim removed 5 bases at V and 1 base at J, leaving 5 bases unmatched. The CDR3 DNA sequence: TGTGCCAGCAGCCCTGGACAGGGGGAGTCCTACGAGCAGTACTTC. This codes for CASSPGQGESYEQYF.

This clone was observed a single time. This rearrangement joins TRBV5-5 to TRBJ1-6; D unclear. The CDR3 runs to 14 residues. CDR1 and CDR2 from the germline V gene are SGHKS and YYEKEE (reference sequence). Between the trimmed V and J ends, which lost 4 bases and 4 bases, there was a span of 9 bases. Here the CDR3 reads CASSQAWYNSPLHF. As DNA, the CDR3 is TGTGCCAGCAGCCAGGCATGGTATAATTCACCCCTCCACTTT.